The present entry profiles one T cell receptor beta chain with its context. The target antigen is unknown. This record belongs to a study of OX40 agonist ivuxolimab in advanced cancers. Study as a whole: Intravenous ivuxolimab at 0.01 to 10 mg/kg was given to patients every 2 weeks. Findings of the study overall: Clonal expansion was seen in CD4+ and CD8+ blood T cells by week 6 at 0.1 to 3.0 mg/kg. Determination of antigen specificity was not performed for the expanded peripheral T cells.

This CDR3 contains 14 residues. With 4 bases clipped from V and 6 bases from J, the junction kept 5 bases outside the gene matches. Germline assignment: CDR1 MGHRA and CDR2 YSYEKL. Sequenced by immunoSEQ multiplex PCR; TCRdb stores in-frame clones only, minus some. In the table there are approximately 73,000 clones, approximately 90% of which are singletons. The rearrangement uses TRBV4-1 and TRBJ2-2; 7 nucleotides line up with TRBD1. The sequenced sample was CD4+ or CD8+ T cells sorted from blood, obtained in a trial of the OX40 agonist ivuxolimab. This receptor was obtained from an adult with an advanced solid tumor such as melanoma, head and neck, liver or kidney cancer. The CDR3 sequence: CASSRERGPGELFF. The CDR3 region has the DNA TGCGCCAGCAGCCGAGAAAGGGGGCCCGGGGAGCTGTTTTTT.